The source of this T cell receptor beta chain is a study of T cell responses to AZD1222 COVID-19 vaccine. The study, taken as a whole, reports: Regions 160-218 and 743-854 held dominance among vaccine-associated CD4 TCRs, which spanned spike.

Profiling relied on immunoSEQ multiplex PCR, and the TCRdb table lists in-frame clones only, not all of them. The data show 100,000 or so clones, around 94% seen once. This clone was seen only once. As yet, its antigen is unknown. V lost 1 base, J lost 5 bases, and 6 bases lay in between. This CDR3 comprises 13 residues. Germline lookup yields CDR1 KGHSH and CDR2 LQKENI. The material sequenced was peripheral blood, taken on day 0 of AZD1222 vaccination. This clonotype was obtained from an adult in good health. The J gene is TRBJ1-5, the V gene TRBV18; no firm D call. CDR3 protein: CASSPLKDQPQHF. Written as DNA, the CDR3 is TGTGCCAGCTCACCACTCAAGGATCAGCCCCAGCATTTT.